This section outlines one TCR beta chain sequence together with its context. Its antigen remains unknown. These data come from a study of cytomegalovirus exposure and HLA in healthy donors. Study context: Unique TCRs from HLA-typed donors, 80 million to 100 million of them, were held in an early data release.

The PCR was carried out with 60 Vbeta primers and 13 Jbeta primers. Method: immunoSEQ multiplex PCR; TCRdb's copy keeps in-frame clones and lacks some. The table for this sample gives under 200,000 clones. General study findings and limits: It was reported that TCR beta sequences correctly inferred the HLA-A and HLA-B alleles for most subjects.

The germline V and J ends were trimmed by 0 bases and 5 bases, with 8 bases remaining between them. This CDR3 comprises 13 residues. Germline CDR1 and CDR2: SGDLS and YYNGEE. Sequenced: PBMCs. The TCR originated in a man aged 30-40 years in good health and CMV-seronegative. This sequence joins TRBV9 and TRBJ2-5, with D uncertain. The CDR3 nucleotides read TGTGCCAGCAGCGTAGGTTTGTATGAGACCCAGTACTTC. Translating it yields CASSVGLYETQYF.